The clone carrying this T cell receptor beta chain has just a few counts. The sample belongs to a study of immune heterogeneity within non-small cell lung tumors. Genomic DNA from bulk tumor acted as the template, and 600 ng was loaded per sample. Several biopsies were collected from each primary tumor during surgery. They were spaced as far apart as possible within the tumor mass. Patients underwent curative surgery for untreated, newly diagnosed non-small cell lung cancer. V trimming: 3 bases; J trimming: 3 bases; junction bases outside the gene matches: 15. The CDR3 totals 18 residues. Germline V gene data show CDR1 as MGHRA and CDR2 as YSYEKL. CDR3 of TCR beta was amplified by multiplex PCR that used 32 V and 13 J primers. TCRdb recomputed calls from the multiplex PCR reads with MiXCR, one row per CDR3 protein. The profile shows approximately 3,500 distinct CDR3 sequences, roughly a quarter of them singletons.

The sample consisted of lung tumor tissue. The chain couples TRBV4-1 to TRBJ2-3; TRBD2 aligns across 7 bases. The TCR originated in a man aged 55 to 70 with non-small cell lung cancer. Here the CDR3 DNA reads TGCGCCAGCAGCCAGGGGGTCGGGAGGCCAGGCTCGACAGATACGCAGTATTTT. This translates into CASSQGVGRPGSTDTQYF.